This TCR beta chain was found in a study of blood T cells in healthy people across ages. This CDR3 comprises 15 residues. With 2 bases removed from V and 5 bases from J, the gap between germline ends came to 15 bases. The germline V gene has CDR1 SEHNR and CDR2 FQNEAQ (reference sequence). With a J-beta primer mix and a sample-barcoded 5' primer, a second PCR ran about 6 to 11 cycles. From each sample, at least 3 million paired-end reads containing CDR3 were obtained. MiXCR, applied by TCRdb to the 5' RACE reads, yields one record per CDR3 protein. Altogether over 950,000 distinct CDR3 sequences are present, around two fifths being singletons, with the ten largest covering around 14%.

This chain links TRBV7-9 with TRBJ1-1, with D possibly TRBD1 on 5 matching bases. This sequence originates from a man between 18 and 29 years old in good health. Sequencing was carried out using blood. The CDR3 loop reads CASSLRAGQDTEAFF. DNA for the CDR3: TGTGCCAGCAGCTTACGGGCAGGGCAGGATACTGAAGCTTTCTTT.